This TCR beta chain comes out of a study of T cell responses to AZD1222 COVID-19 vaccine. Findings and caveats of the study: No day 14 peak samples; only post-peak repertoires were characterized.

Using immunoSEQ multiplex PCR, the repertoire was profiled, and TCRdb retains in-frame clones only, with some absent. The sample has about 49,000 clones, approximately 80% seen once. In germline, CDR1 is MNHEY, CDR2 SVGAGI. The CDR3 loop spans 13 amino acids. Germline trimming cut 5 bases from V and 5 bases from J; bases unmatched to any gene: 5. This clone has only a few counts. No antigen is known for it. V and J are TRBV6-5 and TRBJ2-5; TRBD2 matches at 7 bases. This TCR derives from an adult in good health. The sample here was peripheral blood, taken on day 0 of AZD1222 vaccination. CDR3 sequence: CASSTGGRETQYF. DNA for the CDR3: TGTGCCAGCAGTACGGGAGGTCGGGAGACCCAGTACTTC.